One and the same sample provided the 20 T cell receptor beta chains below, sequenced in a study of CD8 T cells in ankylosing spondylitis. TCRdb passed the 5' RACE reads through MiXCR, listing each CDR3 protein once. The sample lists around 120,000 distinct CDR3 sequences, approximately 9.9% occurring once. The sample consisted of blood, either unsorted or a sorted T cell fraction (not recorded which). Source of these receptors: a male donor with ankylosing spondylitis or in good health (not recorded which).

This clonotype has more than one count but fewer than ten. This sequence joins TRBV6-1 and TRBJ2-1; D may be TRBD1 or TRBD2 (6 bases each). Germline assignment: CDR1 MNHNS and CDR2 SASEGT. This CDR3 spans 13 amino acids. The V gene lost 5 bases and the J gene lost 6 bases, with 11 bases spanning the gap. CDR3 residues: CASSLEGGNEQFF. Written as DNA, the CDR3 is TGTGCCAGCAGTCTGGAGGGGGGCAATGAGCAGTTCTTC.

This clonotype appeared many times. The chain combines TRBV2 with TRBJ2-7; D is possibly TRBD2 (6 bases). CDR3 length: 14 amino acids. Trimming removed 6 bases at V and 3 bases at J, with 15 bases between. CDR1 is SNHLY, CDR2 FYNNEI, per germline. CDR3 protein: CASSYVTSRYEQYF. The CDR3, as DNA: TGTGCCAGCAGCTACGTGACTAGTCGCTACGAGCAGTACTTC. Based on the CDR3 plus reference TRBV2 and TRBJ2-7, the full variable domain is EPEVTQTPSHQVTQMGQEVILRCVPISNHLYFYWYRQILGQKVEFLVSFYNNEISEKSEIFDDQFSVERPDGSNFTLKIRSTKLEDSAMYFCASSYVTSRYEQYFGPGTRLTVT.

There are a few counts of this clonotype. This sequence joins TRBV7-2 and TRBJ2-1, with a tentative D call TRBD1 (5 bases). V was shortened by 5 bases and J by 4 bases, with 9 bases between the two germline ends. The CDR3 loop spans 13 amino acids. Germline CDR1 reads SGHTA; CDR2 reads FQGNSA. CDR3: CASSPDSYNEQFF. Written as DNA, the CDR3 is TGTGCCAGCAGCCCTGACAGTTACAATGAGCAGTTCTTC.

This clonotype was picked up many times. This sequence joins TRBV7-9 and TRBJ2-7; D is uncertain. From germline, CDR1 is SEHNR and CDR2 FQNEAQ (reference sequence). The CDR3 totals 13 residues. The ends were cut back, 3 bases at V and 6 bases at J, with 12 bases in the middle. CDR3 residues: CASSLIRLAEQYF. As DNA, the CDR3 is TGTGCCAGCAGCTTGATACGACTCGCCGAGCAGTACTTC. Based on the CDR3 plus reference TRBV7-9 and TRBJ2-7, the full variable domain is DTGVSQNPRHKITKRGQNVTFRCDPISEHNRLYWYRQTLGQGPEFLTYFQNEAQLEKSRLLSDRFSAERPKGSFSTLEIQRTEQGDSAMYLCASSLIRLAEQYFGPGTRLTVT.

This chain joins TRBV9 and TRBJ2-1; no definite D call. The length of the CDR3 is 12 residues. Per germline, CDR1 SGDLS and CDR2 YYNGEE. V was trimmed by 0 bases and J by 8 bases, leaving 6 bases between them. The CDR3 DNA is TGTGCCAGCAGCGTAGGAGTGGATGAGCAGTTCTTC. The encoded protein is CASSVGVDEQFF.

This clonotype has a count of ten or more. The CDR3, as DNA: TGCGCCAGCAGCGCAACAGGAGAAGAGACCCAGTACTTC. It is translated as CASSATGEETQYF. The J gene is TRBJ2-5, the V gene TRBV5-1; TRBD1 might be the D (5 bases). Trimming removed 4 bases at V and 3 bases at J, with 10 bases between. CDR3 length: 13 amino acids. Germline CDR1 SGHRS, CDR2 YFSETQ.

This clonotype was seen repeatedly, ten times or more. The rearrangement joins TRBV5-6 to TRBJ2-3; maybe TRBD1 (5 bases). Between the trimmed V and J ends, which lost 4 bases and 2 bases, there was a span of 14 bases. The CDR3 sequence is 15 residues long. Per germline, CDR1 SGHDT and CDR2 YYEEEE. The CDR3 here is CASSEETDDTDTQYF. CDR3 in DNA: TGTGCCAGCAGCGAGGAGACAGATGACACAGATACGCAGTATTTT.

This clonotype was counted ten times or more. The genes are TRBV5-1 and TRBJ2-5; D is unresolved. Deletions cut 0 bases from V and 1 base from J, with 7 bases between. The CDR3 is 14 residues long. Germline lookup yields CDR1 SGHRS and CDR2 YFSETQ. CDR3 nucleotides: TGCGCCAGCAGCTTGGTACAGAGCCAAGAGACCCAGTACTTC. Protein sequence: CASSLVQSQETQYF.

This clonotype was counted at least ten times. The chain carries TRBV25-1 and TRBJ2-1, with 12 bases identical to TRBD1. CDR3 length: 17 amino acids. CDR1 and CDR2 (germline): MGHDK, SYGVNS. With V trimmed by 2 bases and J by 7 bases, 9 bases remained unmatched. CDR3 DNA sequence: TGTGCCAGCAGTGAAAGGTTGGGACAGGGGGCTTCGAATGAGCAGTTCTTC. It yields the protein CASSERLGQGASNEQFF.

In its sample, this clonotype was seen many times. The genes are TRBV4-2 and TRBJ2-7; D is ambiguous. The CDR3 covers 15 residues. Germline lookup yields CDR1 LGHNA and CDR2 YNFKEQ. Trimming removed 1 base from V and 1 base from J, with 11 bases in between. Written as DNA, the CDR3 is TGTGCCAGCAGCCAAGCGGGCTCGATTTCCTACGAGCAGTACTTC. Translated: CASSQAGSISYEQYF.

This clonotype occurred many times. Written as DNA, the CDR3 is TGTGCCAGCAGGAACAGGGTTCGCACCGGGGAGCTGTTTTTT. Translation gives CASRNRVRTGELFF. This chain joins TRBV6-1 and TRBJ2-2; D might be TRBD1 (6 bases). Trimming stripped 6 bases from V and 4 bases from J, with 12 bases between. Germline values: CDR1 MNHNS, CDR2 SASEGT. The CDR3 spans 14 residues.

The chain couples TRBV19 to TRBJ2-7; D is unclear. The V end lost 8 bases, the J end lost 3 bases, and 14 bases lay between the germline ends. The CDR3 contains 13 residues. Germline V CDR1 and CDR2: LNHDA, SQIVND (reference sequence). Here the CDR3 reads CASGPARLYEQYF. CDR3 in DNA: TGTGCCAGTGGCCCCGCGCGCCTCTACGAGCAGTACTTC.

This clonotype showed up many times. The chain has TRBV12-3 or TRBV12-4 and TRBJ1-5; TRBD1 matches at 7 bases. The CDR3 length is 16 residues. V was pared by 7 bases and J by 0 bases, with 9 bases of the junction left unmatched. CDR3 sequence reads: CASKETGLGSNQPQHF. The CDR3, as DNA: TGTGCCAGCAAAGAGACAGGGCTGGGTAGCAATCAGCCCCAGCATTTT.

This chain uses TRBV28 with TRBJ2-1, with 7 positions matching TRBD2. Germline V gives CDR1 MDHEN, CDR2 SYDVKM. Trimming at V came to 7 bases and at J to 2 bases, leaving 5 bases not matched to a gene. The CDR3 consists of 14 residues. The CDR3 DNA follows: TGTGCCAGCACCCGGCTAGCGGCCTACAATGAGCAGTTCTTC. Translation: CASTRLAAYNEQFF.

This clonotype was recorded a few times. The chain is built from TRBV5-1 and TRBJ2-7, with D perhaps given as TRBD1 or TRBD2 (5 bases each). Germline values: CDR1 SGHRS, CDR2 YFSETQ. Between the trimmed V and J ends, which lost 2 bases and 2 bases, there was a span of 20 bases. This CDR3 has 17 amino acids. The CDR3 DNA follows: TGCGCCAGCAGCTTCCATCAGATGAGGGGTGCACCCTACGAGCAGTACTTC. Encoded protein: CASSFHQMRGAPYEQYF. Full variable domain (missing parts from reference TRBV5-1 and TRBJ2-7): KAGVTQTPRYLIKTRGQQVTLSCSPISGHRSVSWYQQTPGQGLQFLFEYFSETQRNKGNFPGRFSGRQFSNSRSEMNVSTLELGDSALYLCASSFHQMRGAPYEQYFGPGTRLTVT.

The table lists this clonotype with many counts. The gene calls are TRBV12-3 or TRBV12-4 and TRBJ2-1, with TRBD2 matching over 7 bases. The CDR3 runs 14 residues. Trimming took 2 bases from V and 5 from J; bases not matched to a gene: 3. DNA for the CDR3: TGTGCCAGCAGTTTAAGCGGGATTAACAATGAGCAGTTCTTC. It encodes CASSLSGINNEQFF.

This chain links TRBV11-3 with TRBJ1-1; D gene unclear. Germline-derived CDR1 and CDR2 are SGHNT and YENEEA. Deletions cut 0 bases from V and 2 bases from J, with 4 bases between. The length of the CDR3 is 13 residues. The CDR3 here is CASSLEYNTEAFF. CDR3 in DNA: TGTGCCAGCAGCTTAGAATATAACACTGAAGCTTTCTTT. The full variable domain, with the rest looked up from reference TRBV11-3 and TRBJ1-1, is EAGVVQSPRYKIIEKKQPVAFWCNPISGHNTLYWYLQNLGQGPELLIRYENEEAVDDSQLPKDRFSAERLKGVDSTLKIQPAELGDSAVYLCASSLEYNTEAFFGQGTRLTVV.

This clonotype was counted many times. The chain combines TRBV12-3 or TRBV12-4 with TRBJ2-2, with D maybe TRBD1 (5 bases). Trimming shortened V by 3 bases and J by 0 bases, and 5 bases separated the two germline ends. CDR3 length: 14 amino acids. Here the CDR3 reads CASSLGPNTGELFF. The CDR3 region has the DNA TGTGCCAGCAGTTTGGGGCCGAACACCGGGGAGCTGTTTTTT.

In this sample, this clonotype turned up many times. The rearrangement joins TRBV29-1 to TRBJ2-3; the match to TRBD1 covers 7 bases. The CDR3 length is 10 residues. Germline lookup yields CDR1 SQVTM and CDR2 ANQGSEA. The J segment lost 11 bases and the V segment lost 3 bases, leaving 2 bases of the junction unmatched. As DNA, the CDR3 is TGCAGCGTTGAGACAGGGAGGCAGTATTTT. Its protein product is CSVETGRQYF.

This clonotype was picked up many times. The CDR3 sequence: CASSPTSYEQYF. CDR3 coding DNA: TGTGCCAGCAGCCCGACTTCCTACGAGCAGTACTTC. J is TRBJ2-7 and V is TRBV7-2; D unclear. The CDR3 extends over 12 amino acids. Germline V CDR1 and CDR2: SGHTA, FQGNSA. The V and J ends lost 5 bases and 1 base respectively, with 6 bases between them. The complete variable domain, with remaining parts taken from reference TRBV7-2 and TRBJ2-7, reads GAGVSQSPSNKVTEKGKDVELRCDPISGHTALYWYRQSLGQGLEFLIYFQGNSAPDKSGLPSDRFSAERTGGSVSTLTIQRTQQEDSAVYLCASSPTSYEQYFGPGTRLTVT.